A selection of T cell receptor beta chains follows, all from one sample in a study of T cells in Graves' hyperthyroidism and ophthalmopathy. TCRdb ran MiXCR on the multiplex PCR reads and lists one entry per CDR3 protein. Among under 350,000 distinct CDR3 sequences listed, 21% were seen once. Material: blood. Every receptor here comes from a woman between 50 and 59 years old with Graves' hyperthyroidism. The CDR3 runs from the conserved cysteine through the conserved F or W. A D gene is named only where the DNA matches it firmly. Some rows have no size entry. The others give once, few or many, or a class for an expanded clone.

NA	NA	TRBV6-2/TRBV6-3	TRBJ2-5	TGTGCCAGCAGTTCAACCATTGGGGAGACCCAGTACTTC	CASSSTIGETQYF
NA	many	TRBV2	TRBJ2-3	TGTGCCAGCAGCGCCCCTCGTGGGGGCTCTAGCACAGATACGCAGTATTTT	CASSAPRGGSSTDTQYF
NA	NA	TRBV9	TRBJ2-2	TGTGCCAGCAGCGCTACAACGGGGGCGAACACCGGGGAGCTGTTTTTT	CASSATTGANTGELFF
TRBD2	few	TRBV5-1	TRBJ2-5	TGCGCCAGCAGCTCTGGACTAGAAGAGACCCAGTACTTC	CASSSGLEETQYF
NA	NA	TRBV6-9	TRBJ1-2	TGTGCCAGCAGTTACTTCGGTAGCTCAGGCTACACCTTC	CASSYFGSSGYTF
TRBD1	NA	TRBV12-3/TRBV12-4	TRBJ2-3	TGTGCCAGCAGTTTGGGACAGGGGCCGTCTAGCACAGATACGCAGTATTTT	CASSLGQGPSSTDTQYF
NA	many	TRBV20-1	TRBJ1-5	TGCAGTGCCCTTTTCGGGGGTATCGATCAGCCCCAGCATTTT	CSALFGGIDQPQHF
NA	many	TRBV29-1	TRBJ2-3	TGCAGCGTTGCACCCCCAACAGATACGCAGTATTTT	CSVAPPTDTQYF
TRBD2	few	TRBV6-1	TRBJ2-7	TGTGCCAGCAGCAAGCGGGAGGGTATCCACGAGCAGTACTTC	CASSKREGIHEQYF
TRBD2	many	TRBV7-9	TRBJ2-1	TGTGCCAGCAACGCCGGGACTACATTAATTCTTGAGCAGTTCTTC	CASNAGTTLILEQFF
NA	many	TRBV2	TRBJ1-6	TGTGCCAGCAGCCGTCGGGCCCGACAGATTTTGGATAATTCACCCCTCCACTTT	CASSRRARQILDNSPLHF
NA	few	TRBV19	TRBJ2-1	TGTGCCAGTAGTATTTCCATGGCTGACAATGAGCAGTTCTTC	CASSISMADNEQFF
NA	few	TRBV5-1	TRBJ1-4	TGCGCCAGCAGCTTGGCCCCTACTACAACTAATGAAAAACTGTTTTTT	CASSLAPTTTNEKLFF
TRBD1	NA	TRBV11-2	TRBJ1-2	TGTGCCAGCAGCGCCCGGAGCCCAGTCGACAGGGCACGGTCCGGCTACACCTTC	CASSARSPVDRARSGYTF
NA	NA	TRBV10-2	TRBJ2-7	TGCGCCAGCAGTCAAAAACAGGGACCACACGAGCAGTACTTC	CASSQKQGPHEQYF
TRBD2	few	TRBV30	TRBJ2-4	TGTGCCTGGACAAGACCACTAGCGGGAGGGATTTCTCTAGCCAAAAACATTCAGTACTTC	CAWTRPLAGGISLAKNIQYF
NA	many	TRBV20-1	TRBJ2-1	TGCAGTGCTAGAAGTCCGGGCTCAGGGCGACTCAATGAGCAGTTCTTC	CSARSPGSGRLNEQFF
NA	few	TRBV9	TRBJ1-4	TGTGCCAGCAGCTTAGAAAGGGGTGAAAAACTGTTTTTT	CASSLERGEKLFF
NA	NA	TRBV4-1	TRBJ2-7	TGCGCCAGCAGCCAAGTAGCGGAAAGCTACGAGCAGTACTTC	CASSQVAESYEQYF
TRBD1	many	TRBV28	TRBJ2-3	TGTGCCAGCAGACAGGGGGGCACAGATACGCAGTATTTT	CASRQGGTDTQYF
NA	NA	TRBV9	TRBJ1-2	TGTGCCAGCAGCGTAGGTAGTCTTAACTATGGCTACACCTTC	CASSVGSLNYGYTF
TRBD2	NA	TRBV18	TRBJ2-1	TGTGCCAGCTCGGGGTCCCTAGCGGGATCCTACAATGAGCAGTTCTTC	CASSGSLAGSYNEQFF
NA	NA	TRBV20-1	TRBJ1-5	TGCAGTGCTAGTGAGGGAGGAGATCAGCCCCAGCATTTT	CSASEGGDQPQHF
TRBD2	many	TRBV6-1	TRBJ2-3	TGTGCCAGCAGTGAGACTAGCGGGAGTTCAACAGATACGCAGTATTTT	CASSETSGSSTDTQYF
TRBD2	few	TRBV10-3	TRBJ2-5	TGTGCCACCCTAGCGGGGGTACAAGAGACCCAGTACTTC	CATLAGVQETQYF
NA	few	TRBV18	TRBJ1-4	TGTGCCAGCTCGGCAGGGTTGGGGGCTGGTGAAAAACTGTTTTTT	CASSAGLGAGEKLFF
TRBD2	many	TRBV20-1	TRBJ2-7	TGCAGCGCCCCAGGGGAGCGGGAGATAGGCGAGCAGTACTTC	CSAPGEREIGEQYF
NA	many	TRBV28	TRBJ1-5	TGTGCCAGCAGTTTAGCAGGGAATTGGGGGAATCAGCCCCAGCATTTT	CASSLAGNWGNQPQHF
NA	many	TRBV28	TRBJ2-7	TGTGCCAGCAGTTTATCAGTGCGGAGATACGAGCAGTACTTC	CASSLSVRRYEQYF
TRBD2	few	TRBV20-1	TRBJ2-5	TGCAGTGCTAGGGACACTAGCGGGAGCTGGGAGACCCAGTACTTC	CSARDTSGSWETQYF
NA	many	TRBV15	TRBJ1-5	TGTGCCACCAGCAGCAGGATACAGGACGGGTATCGAGACCAGCCCCAGCATTTT	CATSSRIQDGYRDQPQHF
NA	many	TRBV30	TRBJ1-5	TGTGCCTGGAGTGTAGCAGGGGTTTTTCAGCCCCAGCATTTT	CAWSVAGVFQPQHF
NA	many	TRBV24-1	TRBJ1-1	TGTGCCACCAGTGATGCAGTGAACACTGAAGCTTTCTTT	CATSDAVNTEAFF
TRBD2	few	TRBV18	TRBJ2-3	TGTGCCAGCTCCCTGAGTGGACTAGATGGCACAGATACGCAGTATTTT	CASSLSGLDGTDTQYF
TRBD1	NA	TRBV6-1	TRBJ2-1	TGTGCCAGCAGCAAGGACAGGGTCTCCTACAATGAGCAGTTCTTC	CASSKDRVSYNEQFF